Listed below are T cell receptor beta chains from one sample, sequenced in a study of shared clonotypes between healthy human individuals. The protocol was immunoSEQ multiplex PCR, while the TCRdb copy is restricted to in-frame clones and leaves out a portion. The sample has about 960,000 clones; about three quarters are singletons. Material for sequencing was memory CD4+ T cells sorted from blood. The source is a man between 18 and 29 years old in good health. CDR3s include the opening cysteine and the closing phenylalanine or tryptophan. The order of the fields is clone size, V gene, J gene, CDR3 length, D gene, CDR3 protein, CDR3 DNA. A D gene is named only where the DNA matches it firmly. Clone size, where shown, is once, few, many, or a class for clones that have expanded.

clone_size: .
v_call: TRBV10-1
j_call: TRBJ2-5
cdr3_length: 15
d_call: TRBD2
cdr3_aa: CASSATSGGQETQYF
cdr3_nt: TGCGCCAGCAGCGCAACTAGCGGGGGCCAAGAGACCCAGTACTTC

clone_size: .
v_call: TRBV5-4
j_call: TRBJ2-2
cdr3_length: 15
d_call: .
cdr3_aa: CASSYDRPTTGELFF
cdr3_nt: TGTGCCAGCAGTTACGACAGGCCGACCACCGGGGAGCTGTTTTTT

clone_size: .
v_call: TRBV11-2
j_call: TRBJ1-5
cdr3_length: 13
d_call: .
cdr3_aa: CASSPDRTQPQHF
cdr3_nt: TGTGCCAGCAGCCCGGACCGTACTCAGCCCCAGCATTTT

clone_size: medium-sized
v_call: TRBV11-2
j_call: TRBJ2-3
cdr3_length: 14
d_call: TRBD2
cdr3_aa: CASSGLAGRDTQYF
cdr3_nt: TGTGCCAGCAGCGGACTAGCGGGGCGGGATACGCAGTATTTT

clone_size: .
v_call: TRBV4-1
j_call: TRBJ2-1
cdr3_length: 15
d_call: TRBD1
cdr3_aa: CASSQGTVPYNEQFF
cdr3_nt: TGCGCCAGCAGCCAGGGGACAGTTCCTTACAATGAGCAGTTCTTC

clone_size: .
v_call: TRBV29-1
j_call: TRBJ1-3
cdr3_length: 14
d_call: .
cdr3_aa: CSVAGRLSGNTIYF
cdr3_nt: TGCAGCGTAGCCGGACGGCTCTCTGGAAACACCATATATTTT

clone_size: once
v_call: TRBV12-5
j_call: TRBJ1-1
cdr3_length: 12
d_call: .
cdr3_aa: CASGLRRTEAFF
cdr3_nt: TGTGCTAGTGGTTTGAGGCGGACTGAAGCTTTCTTT

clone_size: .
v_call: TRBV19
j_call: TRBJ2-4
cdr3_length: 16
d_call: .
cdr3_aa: CASSIGQGSAKNIQYF
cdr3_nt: TGTGCCAGTAGTATAGGGCAGGGCTCAGCCAAAAACATTCAGTACTTC

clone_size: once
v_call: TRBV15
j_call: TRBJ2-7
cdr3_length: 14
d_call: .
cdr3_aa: CATSRDLGSYEQYF
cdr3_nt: TGTGCCACCAGCAGAGATCTGGGGTCCTACGAGCAGTACTTC

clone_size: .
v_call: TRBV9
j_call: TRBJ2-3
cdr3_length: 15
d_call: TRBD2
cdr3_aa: CASSVGSGGGDTQYF
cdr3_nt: TGTGCCAGCAGCGTAGGGTCGGGGGGTGGAGATACGCAGTATTTT

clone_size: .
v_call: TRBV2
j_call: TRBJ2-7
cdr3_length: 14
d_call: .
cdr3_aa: CASSALDTSYEQYF
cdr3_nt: TGTGCCAGCAGTGCGTTAGACACCAGCTACGAGCAGTACTTC

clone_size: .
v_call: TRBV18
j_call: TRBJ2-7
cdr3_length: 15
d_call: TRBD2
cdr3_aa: CASSRASGASYEQYF
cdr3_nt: TGTGCCAGCTCCCGGGCTAGCGGGGCTTCCTACGAGCAGTACTTC

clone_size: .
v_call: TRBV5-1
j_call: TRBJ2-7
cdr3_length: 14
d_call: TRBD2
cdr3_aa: CASSPGGTIYEQYF
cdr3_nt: TGCGCCAGCAGCCCGGGGGGGACCATCTACGAGCAGTACTTC

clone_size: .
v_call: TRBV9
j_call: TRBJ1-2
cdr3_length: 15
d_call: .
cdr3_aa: CASTQYYRANYGYTF
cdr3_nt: TGTGCCAGCACCCAATACTACAGGGCTAACTATGGCTACACCTTC

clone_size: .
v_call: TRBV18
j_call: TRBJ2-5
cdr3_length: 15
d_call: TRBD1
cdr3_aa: CASSLGQGDQETQYF
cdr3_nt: TGTGCCAGCTCTCTCGGACAGGGGGACCAAGAGACCCAGTACTTC

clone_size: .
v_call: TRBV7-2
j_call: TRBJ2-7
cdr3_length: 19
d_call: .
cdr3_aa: CASSFDSWSPESRSYEQYF
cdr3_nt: TGTGCCAGCAGCTTCGATTCCTGGTCTCCCGAGTCGCGTTCCTACGAGCAGTACTTC

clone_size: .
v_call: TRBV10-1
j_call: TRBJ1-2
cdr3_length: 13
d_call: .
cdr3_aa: CASSLGHGYGYTF
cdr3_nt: TGCGCCAGCAGTCTTGGACACGGCTATGGCTACACCTTC

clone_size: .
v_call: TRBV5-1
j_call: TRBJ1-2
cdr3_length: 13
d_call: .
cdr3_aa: CASSLVADYGYTF
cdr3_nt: TGTGCCAGCAGCTTGGTGGCAGACTATGGCTACACCTTC

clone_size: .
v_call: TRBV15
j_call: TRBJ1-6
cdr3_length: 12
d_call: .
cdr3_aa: CATSSSSPPLHF
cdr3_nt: TGTGCCACCAGCAGTTCCAGTCCACCCCTCCACTTT

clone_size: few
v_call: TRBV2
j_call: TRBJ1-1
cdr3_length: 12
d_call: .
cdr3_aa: CASRDPRTEAFF
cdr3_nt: TGTGCCAGCAGGGATCCGCGGACTGAAGCTTTCTTT

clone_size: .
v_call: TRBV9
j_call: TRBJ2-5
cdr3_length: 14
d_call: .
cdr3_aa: CASSPTGVQETQYF
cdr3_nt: TGTGCCAGCAGCCCAACCGGGGTCCAAGAGACCCAGTACTTC

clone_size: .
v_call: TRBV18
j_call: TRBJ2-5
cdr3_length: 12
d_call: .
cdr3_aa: CASSPPKQTQYF
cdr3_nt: TGTGCCAGCTCACCACCGAAACAGACCCAGTACTTC

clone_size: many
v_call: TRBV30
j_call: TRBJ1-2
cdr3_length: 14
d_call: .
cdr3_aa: CAWKRPGRNYGYTF
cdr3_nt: TGTGCCTGGAAGAGACCGGGACGAAACTATGGCTACACCTTC

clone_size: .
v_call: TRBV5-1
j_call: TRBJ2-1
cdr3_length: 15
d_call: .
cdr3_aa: CASSSRGQHSDEQFF
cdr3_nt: TGCGCCAGCAGCTCCCGCGGGCAGCATAGCGATGAGCAGTTCTTC

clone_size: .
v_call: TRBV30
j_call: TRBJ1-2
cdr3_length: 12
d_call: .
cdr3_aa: CAWSVVQDGYTF
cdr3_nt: TGTGCCTGGAGTGTGGTTCAGGATGGCTACACCTTC

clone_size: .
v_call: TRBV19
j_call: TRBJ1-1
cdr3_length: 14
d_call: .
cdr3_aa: CASTHGRVNTEAFF
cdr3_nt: TGTGCCAGTACCCACGGCAGGGTGAACACTGAAGCTTTCTTT

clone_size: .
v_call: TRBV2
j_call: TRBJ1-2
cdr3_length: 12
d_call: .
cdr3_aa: CASSEGDRRYTF
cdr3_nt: TGTGCCAGCAGTGAAGGGGACCGAAGGTATACCTTC

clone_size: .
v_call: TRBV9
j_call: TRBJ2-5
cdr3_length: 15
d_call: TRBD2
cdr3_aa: CASSLRLAGVETQYF
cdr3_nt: TGTGCCAGCAGCTTACGACTAGCGGGGGTGGAGACCCAGTACTTC

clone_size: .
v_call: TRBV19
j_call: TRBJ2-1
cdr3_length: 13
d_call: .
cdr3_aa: CASSMDYRNEQFF
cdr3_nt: TGTGCCAGTAGTATGGACTACCGGAATGAGCAGTTCTTC

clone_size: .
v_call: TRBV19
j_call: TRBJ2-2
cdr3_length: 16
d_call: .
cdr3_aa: CASSIDRLGNTGELFF
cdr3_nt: TGTGCCAGTAGTATAGATCGGCTGGGGAACACCGGGGAGCTGTTTTTT

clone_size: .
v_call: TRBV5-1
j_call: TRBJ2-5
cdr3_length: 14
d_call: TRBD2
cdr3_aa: CASSLESGGETQYF
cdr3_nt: TGCGCCAGCAGCTTGGAAAGCGGGGGAGAGACCCAGTACTTC

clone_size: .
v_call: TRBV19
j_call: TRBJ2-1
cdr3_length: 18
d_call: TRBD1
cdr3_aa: CASSPPRDRGRAYNEQFF
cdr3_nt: TGTGCCAGTAGTCCCCCAAGGGACAGGGGGAGAGCATACAATGAGCAGTTCTTC

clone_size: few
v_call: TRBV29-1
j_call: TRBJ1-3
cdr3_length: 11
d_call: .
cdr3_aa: CSVRSGNTIYF
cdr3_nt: TGCAGCGTCAGGTCGGGAAACACCATATATTTT

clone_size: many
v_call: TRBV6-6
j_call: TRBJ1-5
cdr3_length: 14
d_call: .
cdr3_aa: CATQMAGGNQPQHF
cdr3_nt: TGTGCCACCCAGATGGCGGGGGGCAATCAGCCCCAGCATTTT

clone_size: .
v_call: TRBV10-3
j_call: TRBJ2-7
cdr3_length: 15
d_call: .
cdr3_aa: CAISEGDGGSDEQYF
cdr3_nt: TGTGCCATCAGTGAGGGGGATGGAGGCTCTGACGAGCAGTACTTC

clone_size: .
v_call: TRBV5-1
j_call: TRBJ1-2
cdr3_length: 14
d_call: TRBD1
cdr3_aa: CASSAGQGAYGYTF
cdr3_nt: TGCGCCAGCAGCGCGGGACAGGGGGCTTATGGCTACACCTTC

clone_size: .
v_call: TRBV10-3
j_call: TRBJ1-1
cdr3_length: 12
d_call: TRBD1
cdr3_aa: CASTTGDTEAFF
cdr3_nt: TGTGCCAGCACTACAGGGGACACTGAAGCTTTCTTT

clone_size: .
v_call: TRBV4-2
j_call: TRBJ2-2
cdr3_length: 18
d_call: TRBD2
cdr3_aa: CASSQERLAGPNTGELFF
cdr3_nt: TGTGCCAGCAGCCAAGAAAGGCTAGCGGGACCGAACACCGGGGAGCTGTTTTTT

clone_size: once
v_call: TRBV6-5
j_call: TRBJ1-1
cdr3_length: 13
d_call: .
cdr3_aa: CASSYEGYTEAFF
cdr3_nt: TGTGCCAGCAGTTACGAGGGGTACACTGAAGCTTTCTTT

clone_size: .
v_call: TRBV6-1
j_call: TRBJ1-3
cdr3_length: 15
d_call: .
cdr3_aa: CAATRAGLGGNTIYF
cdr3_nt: TGTGCCGCAACCCGGGCAGGGCTGGGAGGAAACACCATATATTTT

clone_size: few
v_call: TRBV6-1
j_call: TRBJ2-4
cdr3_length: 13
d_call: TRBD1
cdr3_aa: CASSRTGRNIQYF
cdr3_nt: TGTGCCAGCTCCAGGACAGGTAGAAACATTCAGTACTTC

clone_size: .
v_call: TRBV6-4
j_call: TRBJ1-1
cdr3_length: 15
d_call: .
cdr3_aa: CASSDSRWGRAEAFF
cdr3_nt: TGTGCCAGCAGTGACTCCCGCTGGGGTCGGGCTGAAGCTTTCTTT

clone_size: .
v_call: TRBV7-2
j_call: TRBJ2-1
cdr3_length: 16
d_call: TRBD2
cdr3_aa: CASSLASGGTYNEQFF
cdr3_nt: TGTGCCAGCAGCTTAGCGTCGGGGGGAACCTACAATGAGCAGTTCTTC

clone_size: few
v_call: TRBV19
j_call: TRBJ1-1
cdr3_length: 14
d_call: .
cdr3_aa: CASSVDRHPQGAFF
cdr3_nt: TGTGCCAGTAGTGTCGACAGGCACCCCCAAGGAGCTTTCTTT

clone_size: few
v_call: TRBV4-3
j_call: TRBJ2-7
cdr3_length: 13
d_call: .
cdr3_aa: CASSQEGGYEQYF
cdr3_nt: TGCGCCAGCAGCCAAGAAGGGGGCTACGAGCAGTACTTC

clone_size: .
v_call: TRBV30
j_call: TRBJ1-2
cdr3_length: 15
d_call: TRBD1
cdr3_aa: CASPTGGVFNYGYTF
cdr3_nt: TGTGCCTCACCGACAGGGGGCGTCTTTAACTATGGCTACACCTTC

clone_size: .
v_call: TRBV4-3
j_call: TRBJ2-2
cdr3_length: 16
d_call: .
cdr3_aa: CASSQEPSSHTGELFF
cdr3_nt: TGCGCCAGCAGCCAAGAACCTAGCAGCCACACCGGGGAGCTGTTTTTT